What follows are 32 T cell receptor beta chains derived from one specimen sequenced in a study of cytomegalovirus exposure and HLA in healthy donors listed by TCRdb under 2017. The library was generated by the immunoSEQ multiplex PCR assay. For the multiplex PCR, a mixture combining 60 forward primers for TCR Vbeta segments and 13 reverse primers for TCR Jbeta segments was used. TCRdb re-hosts the immuneACCESS table, in-frame sequences only. Its copies lack some clones; in the studies checked, an unresolved V gene accounts for under half of them, and the cause for the rest is not known. The sample table contains over 85,000 clones; only one count was recorded for less than 10% of them. 2% to 2.5% of the sample is taken by the ten largest. The sample taken for sequencing was PBMCs. Receptor source: a man in his forties or fifties in good health and CMV-seronegative.

The chain combines TRBV20-1 with TRBJ2-1; D gene ambiguous. The ends were cut back, 8 bases at V and 4 bases at J, with 9 bases in the middle. Per germline, CDR1 DFQATT and CDR2 SNEGSKA (reference sequence). This CDR3 region has 11 residues. In DNA, the CDR3 is TGCAGTCCCCTACGATACAATGAGCAGTTCTTC. Translated, it gives CSPLRYNEQFF.

This clone has more than one count but fewer than ten. The rearrangement joins TRBV7-2 to TRBJ2-7; 7 nucleotides match TRBD1. V lost 4 bases, J lost 6 bases, and 6 bases stayed unmatched. This CDR3 is 13 amino acids long. The germline CDR1 and CDR2 sequences are SGHTA and FQGNSA. CDR3 coding DNA: TGTGCCAGCAGCTGGGGGACAGCTGGCGAGCAGTACTTC. The encoded protein is CASSWGTAGEQYF.

This clone was seen only a few times. The genes are TRBV19 and TRBJ1-5, with 10 bases matching TRBD1. The CDR3 contains 19 residues. Germline V gene data show CDR1 as LNHDA and CDR2 as SQIVND (reference sequence). J gave up 0 bases and V 5 bases, and 13 bases lay outside the gene matches. CDR3 sequence reads: CASSQERTGGGTSNQPQHF. As DNA, the CDR3 is TGTGCCAGTAGTCAAGAGCGGACAGGGGGAGGAACTAGCAATCAGCCCCAGCATTTT. Together with reference TRBV19 and TRBJ1-5, the CDR3 gives the full variable domain: DGGITQSPKYLFRKEGQNVTLSCEQNLNHDAMYWYRQDPGQGLRLIYYSQIVNDFQKGDIAEGYSVSREKKESFPLTVTSAQKNPTAFYLCASSQERTGGGTSNQPQHFGDGTRLSIL.

This chain joins TRBV6-1 and TRBJ2-7, with 7 bases that match TRBD2. Looked up from germline, CDR1 is MNHNS and CDR2 is SASEGT. The V gene end was trimmed by 2 bases and the J gene end by 3 bases; junction bases not matched to a gene: 10. CDR3 length equals 16 residues. The CDR3 reads CASSEPPPGLNYEQYF. The CDR3 region has the DNA TGTGCCAGCAGTGAACCCCCCCCGGGACTAAACTACGAGCAGTACTTC.

The J gene is TRBJ2-5, the V gene TRBV6-6, with 9 bases lining up with TRBD2. The CDR3 length is 14 residues. The junction had 2 bases not matched to a gene; V was cut back by 6 bases and J by 0 bases. Germline V CDR1 and CDR2: MNHNY, SVGAGI (reference sequence). The CDR3 DNA sequence: TGTGCCAGCAGCAGCGGGGGGTACCAAGAGACCCAGTACTTC. This encodes CASSSGGYQETQYF.

This clone turned up a few times. This chain links TRBV6-6 with TRBJ1-5; D gene uncertain. Germline assignment: CDR1 MNHNY and CDR2 SVGAGI (reference sequence). V gave up 6 bases and J gave up 2 bases, with 11 bases separating them. There are 14 residues in the CDR3. In DNA form, the CDR3 reads TGTGCCAGCAGGCCCTCGGAGGGCAATCAGCCCCAGCATTTT. Translating it yields CASRPSEGNQPQHF.

The chain recombines TRBV2 with TRBJ1-2; 10 nucleotides agree with TRBD1. CDR1 SNHLY and CDR2 FYNNEI come from the germline V gene. Trimming removed 6 bases from V and 7 bases from J; junction bases left unmatched: 20. The CDR3 runs to 18 residues. The CDR3 loop reads CASSVIGGQGLSGGGYTF. The CDR3 nucleotides read TGTGCCAGCAGCGTCATCGGGGGACAGGGGCTTAGCGGGGGTGGCTACACCTTC.

This clone was picked up one time. The same CDR3 can be traced to other DNA sequences in this sample. This chain links TRBV27 with TRBJ2-5, with D maybe TRBD2 (6 bases). V lost 2 bases to trimming and J lost 2 bases, with 12 bases between them. Germline CDR1 is MNHEY and CDR2 is SMNVEV (reference sequence). The CDR3 covers 15 residues. The CDR3 DNA reads as TGTGCCAGCAGTTTAAGGCTGGCGGGGCAAGAGACCCAGTACTTC. Its protein product is CASSLRLAGQETQYF.

This clone was detected only a few times. The chain has TRBV19 and TRBJ2-7; D gene unclear. Per germline, CDR1 LNHDA and CDR2 SQIVND (reference sequence). The CDR3 has 12 residues. V was clipped by 2 bases and J by 2 bases, with 4 bases between them. The CDR3 DNA reads as TGTGCCAGTAGTATAAGCCCCTACGAGCAGTACTTC. It encodes CASSISPYEQYF. Full variable domain (remainder filled in from reference TRBV19 and TRBJ2-7): DGGITQSPKYLFRKEGQNVTLSCEQNLNHDAMYWYRQDPGQGLRLIYYSQIVNDFQKGDIAEGYSVSREKKESFPLTVTSAQKNPTAFYLCASSISPYEQYFGPGTRLTVT.

The chain links TRBV11-2 to TRBJ2-3, with a tentative D call TRBD2 (7 bases). The CDR3 contains 14 residues. Germline CDR1 is SGHAT and CDR2 is FQNNGV. The ends were cut back, 6 bases at V and 6 bases at J, with 16 bases in the middle. The CDR3 reads CASRGGGAGDTQYF. The CDR3 region has the DNA TGTGCCAGCAGAGGTGGGGGGGCTGGCGATACGCAGTATTTT. The full variable domain, in which reference TRBV11-2 and TRBJ2-3 provide the parts outside the CDR3, is EAGVAQSPRYKIIEKRQSVAFWCNPISGHATLYWYQQILGQGPKLLIQFQNNGVVDDSQLPKDRFSAERLKGVDSTLKIQPAKLEDSAVYLCASRGGGAGDTQYFGPGTRLTVL.

There are a few counts of this clone. The V call is TRBV19, the J call TRBJ2-1; 8 bases map to TRBD2. Germline V gene data show CDR1 as LNHDA and CDR2 as SQIVND (reference sequence). The CDR3 covers 16 residues. The J segment lost 7 bases and the V segment lost 3 bases, leaving 11 bases of the junction unmatched. Here the CDR3 reads CASSMTSVPGGNEQFF. In nucleotides, the CDR3 is TGTGCCAGTAGTATGACTAGCGTCCCAGGAGGTAATGAGCAGTTCTTC.

This clone occurred a few times. The V gene is TRBV5-1, the J gene TRBJ1-6, with TRBD1 matching 7 bases. Per germline, CDR1 SGHRS and CDR2 YFSETQ. The CDR3 extends over 16 amino acids. The J segment lost 10 bases and the V segment lost 2 bases, leaving 12 bases of the junction unmatched. The CDR3 sequence is CASSFTKTGDGSPLHF. For the CDR3, the DNA is TGCGCCAGCAGCTTTACAAAAACAGGGGACGGGTCACCCCTCCACTTT.

This clone was observed a handful of times. The rearrangement uses TRBV6-1 and TRBJ1-2; possibly TRBD1 for D (6 bases). The V gene's germline CDR1 is MNHNS and CDR2 SASEGT. V was clipped by 4 bases and J by 3 bases, with 18 bases between them. There are 16 residues in the CDR3. CDR3 protein: CASSAIRGADDYGYTF. The CDR3 coding sequence is TGTGCCAGCAGTGCCATCCGGGGGGCCGATGACTATGGCTACACCTTC.

There are a few counts of this clone. The chain joins TRBV10-2 to TRBJ2-7; the match to TRBD2 covers 7 bases. V lost 2 bases to trimming and J lost 0 bases; unmatched junction nucleotides: 19. The CDR3 sequence is 20 residues long. Germline V gene data show CDR1 as WSHSY and CDR2 as SAAADI. CDR3 in DNA: TGCGCCAGCAGTGAGAGGGCGGCGGGAGTCGCTCGGACGGTCTCCTACGAGCAGTACTTC. The encoded protein is CASSERAAGVARTVSYEQYF.

The rearrangement links TRBV11-1 to TRBJ1-1; 7 positions agree with TRBD1. This CDR3 has 15 amino acids. Per the germline V gene, CDR1 is SGHAT and CDR2 is FQDESV (reference sequence). Trimming at V came to 1 base and at J to 3 bases, leaving 5 bases not matched to a gene. In nucleotides, the CDR3 is TGTGCCAGCAGCTTAGGAGTACAGGGGTACACTGAAGCTTTCTTT. The encoded protein is CASSLGVQGYTEAFF.

This clone was counted a few times. The chain carries TRBV2 and TRBJ2-5; 7 bases line up with TRBD2. Germline loops: CDR1 SNHLY, CDR2 FYNNEI. The CDR3 extends over 11 amino acids. The V segment lost 8 bases and the J segment 5 bases; nucleotides outside the gene matches: 2. CDR3: CASLGGETQYF. In nucleotides, the CDR3 is TGTGCCAGCCTCGGGGGGGAGACCCAGTACTTC.

The chain carries TRBV15 and TRBJ2-1; the match to TRBD2 covers 7 bases. The V and J ends lost 0 bases and 2 bases, in that order; junction bases with no gene match: 4. Germline V gene sequence: CDR1 LNHNV, CDR2 YYDKDF (reference sequence). The CDR3 has 16 amino acids. Written as DNA, the CDR3 is TGTGCCACCAGCAGAGATCCCAGCGGGGCCTACAATGAGCAGTTCTTC. Its protein is CATSRDPSGAYNEQFF.

The CDR3 nucleotides are TGTGCCAGCAGCCGGTCCTCCGGGGCAGATACGCAGTATTTT. It encodes CASSRSSGADTQYF. The chain combines TRBV7-3 with TRBJ2-3; D may be TRBD2 (5 bases). The V and J ends lost 5 bases and 4 bases respectively, with 13 bases between them. CDR3 size: 14 residues. Germline CDR1 is SGHTA and CDR2 is FQGTGA. Combining the CDR3 with reference TRBV7-3 and TRBJ2-3 gives the whole variable domain GAGVSQTPSNKVTEKGKYVELRCDPISGHTALYWYRQSLGQGPEFLIYFQGTGAADDSGLPNDRFFAVRPEGSVSTLKIQRTERGDSAVYLCASSRSSGADTQYFGPGTRLTVL.

This clone has just a few counts. V usage is TRBV7-3 and J usage is TRBJ2-2; perhaps TRBD2 as D (6 bases). This CDR3 spans 15 amino acids. V was trimmed by 2 bases and J by 1 base, leaving 8 bases between them. Looked up from germline, CDR1 is SGHTA and CDR2 is FQGTGA. The CDR3 DNA reads TGTGCCAGCAGCTTAGGGGGGTGGAACACCGGGGAGCTGTTTTTT. Amino acids: CASSLGGWNTGELFF. The entire variable domain, with the rest obtained from reference TRBV7-3 and TRBJ2-2, is as follows: GAGVSQTPSNKVTEKGKYVELRCDPISGHTALYWYRQSLGQGPEFLIYFQGTGAADDSGLPNDRFFAVRPEGSVSTLKIQRTERGDSAVYLCASSLGGWNTGELFFGEGSRLTVL.

The chain joins TRBV7-9 to TRBJ2-2, with D unclear. Germline V CDR1 and CDR2: SEHNR, FQNEAQ (reference sequence). The V gene lost 5 bases and the J gene lost 8 bases, with 12 bases spanning the gap. CDR3 size: 13 residues. Here the CDR3 DNA reads TGTGCCAGCAGCGTCGACTGGGTGGGGGAGCTGTTTTTT. Translated: CASSVDWVGELFF.

The chain joins TRBV19 to TRBJ2-6, with D unclear. The germline V and J ends were trimmed by 3 bases and 0 bases, with 9 bases remaining between them. Per germline, CDR1 LNHDA and CDR2 SQIVND (reference sequence). This CDR3 has 16 residues. CDR3 sequence: CASSIASVSGANVLTF. The DNA of the CDR3 is TGTGCCAGTAGTATCGCTAGTGTCTCTGGGGCCAACGTCCTGACTTTC.

The chain has TRBV9 and TRBJ2-3; TRBD2 aligns across 11 bases. The trim removed 4 bases at V and 5 bases at J, leaving 6 bases unmatched. The length of the CDR3 is 15 residues. CDR1 is SGDLS and CDR2 is YYNGEE in the germline V gene. CDR3 bases: TGTGCCAGCAGCACCTTAGGGACTAGCGGAGATACGCAGTATTTT. Amino acid sequence: CASSTLGTSGDTQYF.

This clone appeared a few times. The CDR3 protein is CATSRTSGKTDTQYF. In DNA, the CDR3 is TGTGCCACCAGTAGGACTAGCGGGAAGACAGATACGCAGTATTTT. This rearrangement joins TRBV15 to TRBJ2-3; 12 bases agree with TRBD2. This CDR3 has 15 amino acids. Germline-derived CDR1 and CDR2 are LNHNV and YYDKDF (reference sequence). The ends lost 6 bases at V and 3 bases at J; junction bases unmatched: 4.

This sequence joins TRBV2 and TRBJ2-3; a possible D gene is TRBD2 (6 bases). Germline CDR1 is SNHLY and CDR2 is FYNNEI. With 8 bases removed from V and 2 bases from J, the gap between germline ends came to 17 bases. The CDR3 is 15 amino acids. The CDR3 DNA reads TGTGCCAGCGGTTTCTCTAGCGTCTTCACAGATACGCAGTATTTT. It specifies CASGFSSVFTDTQYF.

This clone was seen more than once but under ten times. This chain uses TRBV29-1 with TRBJ2-7, with 9 bases that match TRBD2. Germline CDR1 reads SQVTM; CDR2 reads ANQGSEA. The CDR3 has 13 residues. V lost 6 bases and J lost 4; bases outside the gene matches: 7. The CDR3 spells CSVVSGSGYEQYF. The CDR3 DNA is TGCAGCGTAGTTAGCGGGAGCGGGTACGAGCAGTACTTC.

This clone has a handful of counts. V usage is TRBV6-1 and J usage is TRBJ2-7, with 7 bases lining up with TRBD2. The CDR3 covers 14 residues. Trimming at V came to 4 bases and at J to 4 bases, leaving 7 bases not matched to a gene. CDR1 and CDR2 from the germline V gene are MNHNS and SASEGT. CDR3 in DNA: TGTGCCAGCAGTGGGTCCGGGGGAGGGTACGAGCAGTACTTC. It encodes CASSGSGGGYEQYF.

In this sample, this clone turned up a few times. The chain carries TRBV27 and TRBJ2-1, with TRBD1 matching 10 bases. The CDR3 length is 16 residues. The V and J ends lost 5 bases and 3 bases, in that order; junction bases with no gene match: 7. Germline values: CDR1 MNHEY, CDR2 SMNVEV (reference sequence). The CDR3 DNA is TGTGCCAGCAGTCCACCGGGACAGGGGAACTACAATGAGCAGTTCTTC. This codes for CASSPPGQGNYNEQFF.

The genes are TRBV29-1 and TRBJ2-7; D is unclear. Germline CDR1 is SQVTM and CDR2 is ANQGSEA. V lost 5 bases to trimming and J lost 6 bases, with 14 bases between them. This CDR3 contains 12 residues. CDR3: CSVRFGELEQYF. The CDR3 nucleotides read TGCAGCGTTCGTTTCGGAGAGCTCGAGCAGTACTTC.

The genes are TRBV5-1 and TRBJ1-6; TRBD1 matches 7 bases. The CDR3 is 15 residues long. The germline V gene has CDR1 SGHRS and CDR2 YFSETQ. The trim removed 5 bases at V and 4 bases at J, leaving 6 bases unmatched. The CDR3 region is CASRPGTAYNSPLHF. The CDR3 DNA reads as TGCGCCAGCAGACCCGGGACAGCTTATAATTCACCCCTCCACTTT.

This clone has a handful of counts. The V and J genes are TRBV10-3 and TRBJ2-3; D might be TRBD2 (5 bases). The CDR3 contains 13 residues. V shed 10 bases and J shed 4 bases, with 15 bases lying between them. Germline CDR1 and CDR2: ENHRY and SYGVKD. The CDR3 region is CASRTPGADTQYF. The CDR3 DNA sequence: TGTGCCAGCCGCACCCCCGGGGCAGATACGCAGTATTTT.

This sequence joins TRBV6-4 and TRBJ1-6; 7 nucleotides agree with TRBD1. Germline values: CDR1 MRHNA, CDR2 SNTAGT. This CDR3 is 14 amino acids long. Unmatched junction bases numbered 7, after V lost 9 bases and J lost 5 bases. CDR3 bases: TGTGCCAGTCGTAGTACAGGGGATAATTCACCCCTCCACTTT. Translating gives CASRSTGDNSPLHF.

This clone has only a few counts. The V and J genes are TRBV2 and TRBJ2-2, with D possibly being TRBD1 (5 bases). The CDR3 is made up of 15 amino acids. From germline, CDR1 is SNHLY and CDR2 FYNNEI. Between the trimmed V and J ends, which lost 6 bases and 7 bases, there was a span of 18 bases. CDR3 DNA sequence: TGTGCCAGCAGCCGCCAGGGCCTAGGGAACGGGGAGCTGTTTTTT. As protein: CASSRQGLGNGELFF.